Shown below are 19 T cell receptor beta chains from a single sample sequenced in a study of T cell responses to AZD1222 COVID-19 vaccine. The method was immunoSEQ multiplex PCR; TCRdb's version includes in-frame clones alone and lacks a portion of them. The table has 130,000 to 150,000 clones, over 85% seen once. The source was peripheral blood, collected on day 0 of AZD1222 vaccination. The receptors were gathered from an adult in good health.

V gene TRBV5-1 combines with J gene TRBJ2-3; 10 bases align to TRBD2. The CDR3 totals 18 residues. CDR1 and CDR2 (germline): SGHRS, YFSETQ. J gave up 3 bases and V 0 bases, and 10 bases lay outside the gene matches. The CDR3: CASSLGTSSGRWTDTQYF. CDR3 sequence (DNA): TGCGCCAGCAGCTTGGGAACGTCTAGCGGGAGATGGACAGATACGCAGTATTTT.

The V and J genes are TRBV6-5 and TRBJ2-7; D possibly uses TRBD1 or TRBD2 (5 bases each). With 11 bases removed from V and 2 bases from J, the gap between germline ends came to 19 bases. The CDR3 sequence is 14 residues long. Germline lookup yields CDR1 MNHEY and CDR2 SVGAGI. CDR3 loop: CAERSLTDTYEQYF. CDR3 DNA: TGTGCCGAGCGGTCTTTGACAGATACCTACGAGCAGTACTTC.

The V and J genes are TRBV7-8 and TRBJ2-7; D possibly corresponds to TRBD2 (5 bases). Looked up from germline, CDR1 is SGHVS and CDR2 is FQNEAQ. CDR3 length: 18 amino acids. Trimming pared 1 base from V and 2 bases from J, leaving 21 bases between. CDR3 nucleotide sequence: TGTGCCAGCAGCTTAGAACCAGCTGGCGGGTACGGGACCTACGAGCAGTACTTC. Translating it yields CASSLEPAGGYGTYEQYF.

The DNA of the CDR3 is TGTGCCAGCAGTCTAACAGGGGGCACTGAAGCTTTCTTT. Its protein product is CASSLTGGTEAFF. This chain connects TRBV25-1 to TRBJ1-1, with 8 bases lining up with TRBD1. Germline values: CDR1 MGHDK, CDR2 SYGVNS. CDR3 length: 13 amino acids. V gave up 5 bases and J gave up 4 bases; unmatched junction bases: 3.

This clone came up a few times. The J gene is TRBJ2-2, the V gene TRBV27; TRBD1 aligns across 9 bases. This CDR3 is built from 15 residues. Germline CDR1 MNHEY, CDR2 SMNVEV (reference sequence). V lost 2 bases to trimming and J lost 6 bases; unmatched junction nucleotides: 4. The CDR3 coding sequence is TGTGCCAGCAGTTTAGGGACAGGGACGTCCGGGGAGCTGTTTTTT. Protein: CASSLGTGTSGELFF.

The rearrangement joins TRBV3-1 (or the pseudogene TRBV3-2) to TRBJ1-2, with D possibly TRBD1 on 5 matching bases. The CDR3 totals 12 residues. Trimming removed 6 bases at V and 6 bases at J, with 11 bases between. The germline V gene has CDR1 LGHDT and CDR2 YNNKEL (reference sequence). The CDR3 DNA reads as TGTGCCAGCAGTCAGGTCAGGGATGGCTACACCTTC. It codes for CASSQVRDGYTF.

The CDR3 coding sequence is TGTGCCACCAGTGACCCGCGGGTTGTTCCCTATGGCTACACCTTC. Translated, it gives CATSDPRVVPYGYTF. The chain is built from TRBV24-1 and TRBJ1-2, with D hard to call. Trimming removed 4 bases from V and 4 bases from J, with 15 bases in between. CDR1 and CDR2 from the germline V gene are KGHDR and SFDVKD. This CDR3 is 15 amino acids long.

This chain connects TRBV20-1 to TRBJ2-1; 8 bases agree with TRBD2. Trimming cost V 3 bases and J 0 bases; bases outside gene matches: 7. CDR3 length equals 16 residues. Germline CDR1 reads DFQATT; CDR2 reads SNEGSKA (reference sequence). DNA of the CDR3: TGCAGTGCTAGTCTCCGGGGGGGTAGCTCCTACAATGAGCAGTTCTTC. This codes for CSASLRGGSSYNEQFF.

This rearrangement joins TRBV3-1 (or the pseudogene TRBV3-2) to TRBJ2-7, with D perhaps TRBD1 (5 bases). V was cut by 5 bases and J by 3 bases, with 14 bases left in between. Germline V gene data show CDR1 as LGHDT and CDR2 as YNNKEL (reference sequence). CDR3 length: 14 residues. The CDR3 here is CASSARQGFYEQYF. CDR3 DNA sequence: TGTGCCAGCAGCGCGAGGCAGGGCTTCTACGAGCAGTACTTC.

J is TRBJ1-6 and V is TRBV6-1, with D possibly matching TRBD1 (5 bases). The germline V and J ends were trimmed by 3 bases and 7 bases, with 10 bases remaining between them. The length of the CDR3 is 14 residues. CDR1 and CDR2 (germline): MNHNS, SASEGT. The CDR3 here is CASSEAGKNSPLHF. The CDR3 nucleotides read TGTGCCAGCAGTGAGGCAGGGAAGAATTCACCCCTCCACTTT.

The chain recombines TRBV28 with TRBJ1-5, with TRBD1 matching over 7 bases. CDR1 MDHEN and CDR2 SYDVKM come from the germline V gene. The CDR3 is 13 residues long. Losses at the gene ends were 3 bases for V and 5 bases for J; bases not matched to a gene: 1. CDR3 DNA: TGTGCCAGCAGTTTTAGGGGGCATCAGCCCCAGCATTTT. The encoded protein is CASSFRGHQPQHF.

The rearrangement uses TRBV25-1 and TRBJ1-2; D may be TRBD1 (5 bases). The germline V gene encodes CDR1 MGHDK and CDR2 SYGVNS. The V gene lost 1 base and the J gene lost 3 bases, with 9 bases spanning the gap. This CDR3 is built from 14 residues. The CDR3 protein is CASSELDSHYGYTF. The CDR3 region has the DNA TGTGCCAGCAGTGAATTAGACAGCCACTATGGCTACACCTTC.

The chain links TRBV5-6 to TRBJ2-5; a weak D match, TRBD2 (6 bases). CDR1 and CDR2 (germline): SGHDT, YYEEEE. Trimming removed 0 bases at V and 5 bases at J, with 14 bases between. The CDR3 is 15 amino acids. The CDR3 DNA is TGTGCCAGCAGCTTGGCCGGGGGAGCGGGCGAGACCCAGTACTTC. It specifies CASSLAGGAGETQYF.

The chain couples TRBV18 to TRBJ1-6; unclear D gene. Trimming shortened V by 2 bases and J by 0 bases, and 14 bases separated the two germline ends. Per the germline V gene, CDR1 is KGHSH and CDR2 is LQKENI. The CDR3 length is 18 residues. The CDR3 loop reads CASSPSAMGSSYNSPLHF. The DNA of the CDR3 is TGTGCCAGCTCACCATCGGCTATGGGCAGCTCCTATAATTCACCCCTCCACTTT.

The genes are TRBV13 and TRBJ2-1, with TRBD2 matching 9 bases. The V and J ends lost 4 bases and 0 bases, in that order; junction bases with no gene match: 4. This CDR3 contains 16 residues. Per germline, CDR1 PRHDT and CDR2 FYEKMQ (reference sequence). The CDR3 nucleotides are TGTGCCAGCAGCTCAGCTAGCGGGATCTCCTACAATGAGCAGTTCTTC. It codes for CASSSASGISYNEQFF.

The chain couples TRBV4-1 to TRBJ2-5, with TRBD1 as a possible D gene (7 bases). The germline gives CDR1 MGHRA, CDR2 YSYEKL. Trimming stripped 1 base from V and 5 bases from J, with 11 bases between. There are 14 residues in the CDR3. CDR3 sequence reads: CASSQGTGGETQYF. The CDR3 coding sequence is TGCGCCAGCAGCCAAGGGACAGGAGGGGAGACCCAGTACTTC.

This chain uses TRBV18 with TRBJ1-1, with D maybe TRBD1 (6 bases). The length of the CDR3 is 14 residues. V was clipped by 5 bases and J by 3 bases, with 13 bases between them. The germline gives CDR1 KGHSH, CDR2 LQKENI. For the CDR3, the DNA is TGTGCCAGCTCAGCCACAGGGTCGCACACTGAAGCTTTCTTT. Translation: CASSATGSHTEAFF. Full variable domain (remainder filled in from reference TRBV18 and TRBJ1-1): NAGVMQNPRHLVRRRGQEARLRCSPMKGHSHVYWYRQLPEEGLKFMVYLQKENIIDESGMPKERFSAEFPKEGPSILRIQQVVRGDSAAYFCASSATGSHTEAFFGQGTRLTVV.

This chain joins TRBV19 and TRBJ1-5, with a tentative D call TRBD1 (6 bases). The V gene's germline CDR1 is LNHDA and CDR2 SQIVND (reference sequence). CDR3 length equals 17 residues. Trimming removed 1 base at V and 11 bases at J, with 24 bases between. Here the CDR3 reads CASSIVTVGGYKGAQHF. The DNA of the CDR3 is TGTGCCAGTAGTATAGTGACGGTTGGTGGATACAAGGGGGCCCAGCATTTT.

DNA for the CDR3: TGTGCCAGCAGTCCGGGGGAGGGTGGCTCCTATAATTCACCCCTCCACTTT. Translation gives CASSPGEGGSYNSPLHF. The chain combines TRBV5-4 with TRBJ1-6; a possible D gene is TRBD1 (5 bases). The CDR3 length is 17 residues. From germline, CDR1 is SGHNT and CDR2 YYREEE (reference sequence). The V gene lost 5 bases and the J gene lost 0 bases, with 15 bases spanning the gap.